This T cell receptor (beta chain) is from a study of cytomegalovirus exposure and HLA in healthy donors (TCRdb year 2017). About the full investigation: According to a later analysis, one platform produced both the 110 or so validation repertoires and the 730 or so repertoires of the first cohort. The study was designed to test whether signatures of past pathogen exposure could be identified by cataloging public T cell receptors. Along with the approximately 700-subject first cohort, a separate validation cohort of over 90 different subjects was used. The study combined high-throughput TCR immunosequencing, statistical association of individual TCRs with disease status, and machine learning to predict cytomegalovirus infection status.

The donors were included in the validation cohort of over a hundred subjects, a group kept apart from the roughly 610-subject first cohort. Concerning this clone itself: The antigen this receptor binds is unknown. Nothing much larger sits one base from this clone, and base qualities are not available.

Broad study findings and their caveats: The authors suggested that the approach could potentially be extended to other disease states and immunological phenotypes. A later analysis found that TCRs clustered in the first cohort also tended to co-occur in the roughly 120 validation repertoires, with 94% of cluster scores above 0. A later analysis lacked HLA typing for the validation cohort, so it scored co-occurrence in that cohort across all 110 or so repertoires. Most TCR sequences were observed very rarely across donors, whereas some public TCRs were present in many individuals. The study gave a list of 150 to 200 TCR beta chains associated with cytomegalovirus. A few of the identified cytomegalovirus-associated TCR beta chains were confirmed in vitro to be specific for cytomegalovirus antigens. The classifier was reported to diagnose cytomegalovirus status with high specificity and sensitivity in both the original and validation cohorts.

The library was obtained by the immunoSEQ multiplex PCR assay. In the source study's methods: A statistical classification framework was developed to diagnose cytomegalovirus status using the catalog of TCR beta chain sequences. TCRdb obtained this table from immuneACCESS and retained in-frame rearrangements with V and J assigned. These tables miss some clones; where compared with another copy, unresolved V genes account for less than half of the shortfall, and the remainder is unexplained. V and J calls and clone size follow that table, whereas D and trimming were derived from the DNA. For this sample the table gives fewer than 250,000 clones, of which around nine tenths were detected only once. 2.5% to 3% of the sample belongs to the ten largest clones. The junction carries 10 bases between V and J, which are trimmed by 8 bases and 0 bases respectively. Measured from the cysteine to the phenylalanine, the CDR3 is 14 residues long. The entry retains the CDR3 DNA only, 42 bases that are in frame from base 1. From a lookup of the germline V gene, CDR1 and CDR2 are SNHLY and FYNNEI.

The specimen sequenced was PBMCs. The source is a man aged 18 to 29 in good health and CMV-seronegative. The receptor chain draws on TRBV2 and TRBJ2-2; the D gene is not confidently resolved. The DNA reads TGTGCCAGCGCCCTTAAGCCGAACACCGGGGAGCTGTTTTTT. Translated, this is CASALKPNTGELFF.